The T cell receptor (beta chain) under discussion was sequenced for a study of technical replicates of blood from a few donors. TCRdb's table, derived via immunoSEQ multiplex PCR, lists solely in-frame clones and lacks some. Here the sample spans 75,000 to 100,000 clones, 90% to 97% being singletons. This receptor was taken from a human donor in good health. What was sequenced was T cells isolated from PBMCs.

CDR3 sequence: CASSIGHPYEQYF. The CDR3 bases are TGTGCCAGCAGCATCGGACACCCGTACGAGCAGTACTTC. The chain couples TRBV5-4 to TRBJ2-7; D is perhaps TRBD1 (5 bases). Germline loops: CDR1 SGHNT, CDR2 YYREEE (reference sequence). This CDR3 is built from 13 residues. V lost 4 bases and J 4 bases, leaving 12 bases between the germline ends. Variable domain in full (rest from reference TRBV5-4 and TRBJ2-7): ETGVTQSPTHLIKTRGQQVTLRCSSQSGHNTVSWYQQALGQGPQFIFQYYREEENGRGNFPPRFSGLQFPNYSSELNVNALELDDSALYLCASSIGHPYEQYFGPGTRLTVT.